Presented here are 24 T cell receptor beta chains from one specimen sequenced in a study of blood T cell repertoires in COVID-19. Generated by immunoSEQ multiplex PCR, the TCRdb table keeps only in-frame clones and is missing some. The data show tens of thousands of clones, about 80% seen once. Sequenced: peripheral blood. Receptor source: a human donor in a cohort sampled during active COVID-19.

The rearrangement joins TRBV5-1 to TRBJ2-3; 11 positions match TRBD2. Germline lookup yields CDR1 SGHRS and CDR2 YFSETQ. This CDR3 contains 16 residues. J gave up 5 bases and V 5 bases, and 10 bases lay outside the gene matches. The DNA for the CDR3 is TGCGCCAGCAGACAGACTAGCGGGGCGAGCGGAGATACGCAGTATTTT. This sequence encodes CASRQTSGASGDTQYF.

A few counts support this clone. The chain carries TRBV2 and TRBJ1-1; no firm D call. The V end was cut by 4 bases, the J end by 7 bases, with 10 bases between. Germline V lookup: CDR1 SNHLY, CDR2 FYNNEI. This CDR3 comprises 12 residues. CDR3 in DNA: TGTGCCAGCAGTGTTTTGTCACTTGAAGCTTTCTTT. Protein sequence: CASSVLSLEAFF. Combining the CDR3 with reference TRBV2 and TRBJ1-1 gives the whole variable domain EPEVTQTPSHQVTQMGQEVILRCVPISNHLYFYWYRQILGQKVEFLVSFYNNEISEKSEIFDDQFSVERPDGSNFTLKIRSTKLEDSAMYFCASSVLSLEAFFGQGTRLTVV.

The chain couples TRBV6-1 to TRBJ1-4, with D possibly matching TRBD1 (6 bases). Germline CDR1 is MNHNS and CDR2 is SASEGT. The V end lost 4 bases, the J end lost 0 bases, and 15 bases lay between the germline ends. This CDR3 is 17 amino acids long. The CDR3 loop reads CASSALRGGPTNEKLFF. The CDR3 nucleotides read TGTGCCAGCAGTGCTCTAAGGGGGGGCCCAACTAATGAAAAACTGTTTTTT.

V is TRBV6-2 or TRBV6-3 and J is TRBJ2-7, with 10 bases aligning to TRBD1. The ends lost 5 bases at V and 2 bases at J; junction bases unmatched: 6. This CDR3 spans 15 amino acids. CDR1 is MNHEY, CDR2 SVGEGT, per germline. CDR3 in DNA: TGTGCCAGCAGTGGGGACAGGGGAACGACCTACGAGCAGTACTTC. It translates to CASSGDRGTTYEQYF.

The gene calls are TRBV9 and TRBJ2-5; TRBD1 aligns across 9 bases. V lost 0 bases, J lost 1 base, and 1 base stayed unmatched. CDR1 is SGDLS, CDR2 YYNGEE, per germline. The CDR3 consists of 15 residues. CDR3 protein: CASSVGGQGQETQYF. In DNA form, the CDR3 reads TGTGCCAGCAGCGTAGGGGGACAGGGCCAAGAGACCCAGTACTTC. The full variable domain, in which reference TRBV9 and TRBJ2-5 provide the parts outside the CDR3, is DSGVTQTPKHLITATGQRVTLRCSPRSGDLSVYWYQQSLDQGLQFLIQYYNGEERAKGNILERFSAQQFPDLHSELNLSSLELGDSALYFCASSVGGQGQETQYFGPGTRLLVL.

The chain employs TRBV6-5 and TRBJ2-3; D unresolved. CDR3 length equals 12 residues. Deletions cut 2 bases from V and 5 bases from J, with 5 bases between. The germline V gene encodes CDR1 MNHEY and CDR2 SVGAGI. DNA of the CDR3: TGTGCCAGCAGTTACCCGGGAGATACGCAGTATTTT. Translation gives CASSYPGDTQYF.

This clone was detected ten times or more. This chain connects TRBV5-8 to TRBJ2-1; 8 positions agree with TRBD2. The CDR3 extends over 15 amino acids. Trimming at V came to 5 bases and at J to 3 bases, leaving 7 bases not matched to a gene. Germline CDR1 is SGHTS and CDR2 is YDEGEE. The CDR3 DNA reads TGTGCCAGCAGGGTACTAGCGGACATCTACAATGAGCAGTTCTTC. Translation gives CASRVLADIYNEQFF.

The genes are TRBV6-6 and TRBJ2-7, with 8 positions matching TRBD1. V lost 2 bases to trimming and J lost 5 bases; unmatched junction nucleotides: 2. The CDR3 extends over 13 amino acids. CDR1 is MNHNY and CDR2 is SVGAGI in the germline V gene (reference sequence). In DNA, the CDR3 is TGTGCCAGCAGTTACATACAGGGGGACGAGCAGTACTTC. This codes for CASSYIQGDEQYF.

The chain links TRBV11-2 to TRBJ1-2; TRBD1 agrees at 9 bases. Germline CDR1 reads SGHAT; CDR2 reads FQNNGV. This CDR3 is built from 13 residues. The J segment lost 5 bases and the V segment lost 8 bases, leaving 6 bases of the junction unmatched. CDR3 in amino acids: CASGDRGWYGYTF. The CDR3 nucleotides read TGTGCCAGCGGAGACAGGGGGTGGTATGGCTACACCTTC.

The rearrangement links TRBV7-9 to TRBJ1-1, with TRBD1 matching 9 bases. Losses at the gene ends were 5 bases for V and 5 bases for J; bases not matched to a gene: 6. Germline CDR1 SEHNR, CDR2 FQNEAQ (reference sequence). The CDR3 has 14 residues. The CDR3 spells CASSTRQGGTEAFF. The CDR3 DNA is TGTGCCAGCAGCACCCGACAGGGGGGGACTGAAGCTTTCTTT.

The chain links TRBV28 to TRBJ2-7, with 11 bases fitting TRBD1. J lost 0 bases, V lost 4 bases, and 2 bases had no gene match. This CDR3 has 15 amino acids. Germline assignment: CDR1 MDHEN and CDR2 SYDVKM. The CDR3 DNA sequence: TGTGCCAGCAGTTGGGGGACAGGGGGCTCCTACGAGCAGTACTTC. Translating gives CASSWGTGGSYEQYF.

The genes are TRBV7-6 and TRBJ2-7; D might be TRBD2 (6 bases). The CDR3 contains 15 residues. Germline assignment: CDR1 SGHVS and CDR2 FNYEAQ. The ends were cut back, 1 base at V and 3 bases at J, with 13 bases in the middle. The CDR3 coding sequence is TGTGCCAGCAGCTTAGAAGGGCTAGCGATCTACGAGCAGTACTTC. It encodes CASSLEGLAIYEQYF.

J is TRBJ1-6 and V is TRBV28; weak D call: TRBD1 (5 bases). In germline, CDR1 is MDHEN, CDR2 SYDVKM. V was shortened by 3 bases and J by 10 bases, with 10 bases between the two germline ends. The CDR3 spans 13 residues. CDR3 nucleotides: TGTGCCAGCAGTTTCAGGGTGGGGTCACCCCTCCACTTT. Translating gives CASSFRVGSPLHF.

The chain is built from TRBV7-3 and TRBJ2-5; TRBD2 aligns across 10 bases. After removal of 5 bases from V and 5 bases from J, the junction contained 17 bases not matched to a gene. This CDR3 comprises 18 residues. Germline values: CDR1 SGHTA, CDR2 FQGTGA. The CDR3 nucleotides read TGTGCCAGCAGCCGCCTCACAACTAGCGGGGTATCTTTCGAGACCCAGTACTTC. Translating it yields CASSRLTTSGVSFETQYF.

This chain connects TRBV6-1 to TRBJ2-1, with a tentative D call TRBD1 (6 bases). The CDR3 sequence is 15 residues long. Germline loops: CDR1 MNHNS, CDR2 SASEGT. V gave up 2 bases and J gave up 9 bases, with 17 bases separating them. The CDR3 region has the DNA TGTGCCAGCAGTGAATTGGCAGGGGCCTGGGGTGAGCAGTTCTTC. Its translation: CASSELAGAWGEQFF.

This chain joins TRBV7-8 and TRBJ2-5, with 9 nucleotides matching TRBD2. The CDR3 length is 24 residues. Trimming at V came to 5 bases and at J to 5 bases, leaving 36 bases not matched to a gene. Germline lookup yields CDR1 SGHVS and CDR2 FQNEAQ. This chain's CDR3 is CASSPRLAGTKFATRENLVETQYF. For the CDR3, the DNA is TGTGCCAGCAGCCCCCGTCTAGCGGGGACCAAATTTGCAACAAGGGAAAACCTTGTGGAGACCCAGTACTTC.

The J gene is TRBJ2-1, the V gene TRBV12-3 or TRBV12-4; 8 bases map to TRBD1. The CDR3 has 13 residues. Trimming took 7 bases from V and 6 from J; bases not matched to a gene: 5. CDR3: CASNSGQGNEQFF. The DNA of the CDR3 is TGTGCCAGCAATTCCGGACAGGGCAATGAGCAGTTCTTC.

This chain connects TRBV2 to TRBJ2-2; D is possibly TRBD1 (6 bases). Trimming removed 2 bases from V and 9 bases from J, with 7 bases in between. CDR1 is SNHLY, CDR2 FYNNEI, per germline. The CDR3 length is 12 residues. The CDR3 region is CASSEQGWELFF. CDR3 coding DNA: TGTGCCAGCAGTGAACAGGGGTGGGAGCTGTTTTTT.

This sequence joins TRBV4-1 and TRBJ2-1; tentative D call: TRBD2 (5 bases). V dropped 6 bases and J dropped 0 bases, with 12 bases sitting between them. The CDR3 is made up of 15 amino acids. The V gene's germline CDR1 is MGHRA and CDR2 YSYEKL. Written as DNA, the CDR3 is TGCGCCAGCAGGAGGGAGCAAAGCTCCTACAATGAGCAGTTCTTC. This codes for CASRREQSSYNEQFF.

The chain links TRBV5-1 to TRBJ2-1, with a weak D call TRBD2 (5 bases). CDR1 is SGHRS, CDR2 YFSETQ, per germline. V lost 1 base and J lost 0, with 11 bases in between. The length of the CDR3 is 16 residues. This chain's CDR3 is CASSLQVGSSYNEQFF. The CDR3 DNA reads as TGCGCCAGCAGCTTGCAGGTAGGGAGCTCCTACAATGAGCAGTTCTTC. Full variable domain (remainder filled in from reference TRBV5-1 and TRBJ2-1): KAGVTQTPRYLIKTRGQQVTLSCSPISGHRSVSWYQQTPGQGLQFLFEYFSETQRNKGNFPGRFSGRQFSNSRSEMNVSTLELGDSALYLCASSLQVGSSYNEQFFGPGTRLTVL.

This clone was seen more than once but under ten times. The CDR3 bases are TGCAGCTCCCTGACAGGGGGATTCTACAATGAGCAGTTCTTC. Protein: CSSLTGGFYNEQFF. V usage is TRBV29-1 and J usage is TRBJ2-1, with TRBD1 identical over 9 bases. With 8 bases clipped from V and 3 bases from J, the junction kept 8 bases outside the gene matches. Germline V CDR1 and CDR2: SQVTM, ANQGSEA. The CDR3 loop spans 14 amino acids.

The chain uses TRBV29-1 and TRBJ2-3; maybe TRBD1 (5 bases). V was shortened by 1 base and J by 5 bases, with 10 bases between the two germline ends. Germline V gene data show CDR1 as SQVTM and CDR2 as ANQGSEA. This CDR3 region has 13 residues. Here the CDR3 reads CSVEARQRDTQYF. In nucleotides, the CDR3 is TGCAGCGTTGAAGCGCGACAGCGAGATACGCAGTATTTT.

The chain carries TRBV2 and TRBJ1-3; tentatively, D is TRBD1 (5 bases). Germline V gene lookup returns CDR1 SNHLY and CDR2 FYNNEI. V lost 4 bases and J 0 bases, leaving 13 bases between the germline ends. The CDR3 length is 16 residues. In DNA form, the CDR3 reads TGTGCCAGCAGTGTCGGTCGGCAGGGCTCTGGAAACACCATATATTTT. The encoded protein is CASSVGRQGSGNTIYF.

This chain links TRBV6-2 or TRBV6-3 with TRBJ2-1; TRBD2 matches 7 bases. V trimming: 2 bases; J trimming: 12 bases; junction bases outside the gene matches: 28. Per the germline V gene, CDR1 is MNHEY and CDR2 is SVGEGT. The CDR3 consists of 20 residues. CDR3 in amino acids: CASSYLDPKNAGSGEFGQFF. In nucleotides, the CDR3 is TGTGCCAGCAGTTACCTCGATCCCAAGAACGCTGGCAGCGGGGAGTTTGGGCAGTTCTTC.